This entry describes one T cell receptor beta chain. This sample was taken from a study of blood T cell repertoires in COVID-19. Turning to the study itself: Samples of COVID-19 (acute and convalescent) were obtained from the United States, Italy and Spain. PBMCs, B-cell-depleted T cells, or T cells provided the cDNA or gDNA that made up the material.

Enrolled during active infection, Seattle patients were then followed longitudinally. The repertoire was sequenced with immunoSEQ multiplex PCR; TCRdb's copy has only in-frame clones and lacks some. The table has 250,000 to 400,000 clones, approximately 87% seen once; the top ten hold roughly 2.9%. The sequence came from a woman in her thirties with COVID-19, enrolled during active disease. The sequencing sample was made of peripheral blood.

The CDR3 sequence: CASSLLGGNQPQHF. CDR3 sequence (DNA): TGTGCCAGCAGTTTACTGGGAGGCAATCAGCCCCAGCATTTT. The genes are TRBV27 and TRBJ1-5, with D hard to call. The length of the CDR3 is 14 residues. Germline CDR1 MNHEY, CDR2 SMNVEV (reference sequence). Trimming removed 2 bases from V and 2 bases from J, with 7 bases in between.